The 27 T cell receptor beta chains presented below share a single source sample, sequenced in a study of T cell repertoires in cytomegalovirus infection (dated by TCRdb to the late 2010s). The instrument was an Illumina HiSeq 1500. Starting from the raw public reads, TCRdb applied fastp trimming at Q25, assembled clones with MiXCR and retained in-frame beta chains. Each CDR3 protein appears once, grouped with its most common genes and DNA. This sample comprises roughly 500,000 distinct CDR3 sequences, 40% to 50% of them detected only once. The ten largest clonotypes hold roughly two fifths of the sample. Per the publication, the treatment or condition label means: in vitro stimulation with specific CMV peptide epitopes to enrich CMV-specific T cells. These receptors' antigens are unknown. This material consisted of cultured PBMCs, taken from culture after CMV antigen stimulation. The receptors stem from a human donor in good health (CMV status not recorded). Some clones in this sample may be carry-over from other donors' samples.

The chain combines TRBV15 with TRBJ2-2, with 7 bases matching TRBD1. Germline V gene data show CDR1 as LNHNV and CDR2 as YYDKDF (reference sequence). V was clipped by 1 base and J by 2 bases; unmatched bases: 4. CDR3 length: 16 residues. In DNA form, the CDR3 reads TGTGCCACCAGCAGAGCGACAGGGATTAACACCGGGGAGCTGTTTTTT. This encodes CATSRATGINTGELFF.

The chain's CDR3 is CASSSRVTGGTTF. CDR3 nucleotides: TGTGCCAGCAGCTCCCGTGTAACAGGGGGAACCACCTTC. V usage is TRBV11-2 and J usage is TRBJ1-2; 8 bases agree with TRBD1. CDR1 and CDR2 (germline): SGHAT, FQNNGV. V lost 4 bases to trimming and J lost 13 bases; unmatched junction nucleotides: 11. The CDR3 length is 13 residues.

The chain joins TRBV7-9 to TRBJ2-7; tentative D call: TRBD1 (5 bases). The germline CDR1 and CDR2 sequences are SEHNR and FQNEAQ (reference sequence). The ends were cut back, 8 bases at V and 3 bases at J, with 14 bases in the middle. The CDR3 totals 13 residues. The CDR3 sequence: CASGTDSYYEQYF. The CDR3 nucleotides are TGTGCCAGCGGCACAGACAGTTACTACGAGCAGTACTTC.

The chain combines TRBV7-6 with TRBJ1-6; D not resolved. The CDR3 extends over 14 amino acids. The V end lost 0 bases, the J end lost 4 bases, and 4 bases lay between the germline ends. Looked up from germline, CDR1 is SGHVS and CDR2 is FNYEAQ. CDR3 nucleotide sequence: TGTGCCAGCAGCTTAGCAGGGTATAATTCACCCCTCCACTTT. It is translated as CASSLAGYNSPLHF.

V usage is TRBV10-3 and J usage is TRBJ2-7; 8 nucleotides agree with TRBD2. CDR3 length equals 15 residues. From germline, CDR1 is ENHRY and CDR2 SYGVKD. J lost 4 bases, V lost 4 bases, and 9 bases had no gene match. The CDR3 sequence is CAISAQGSGEYEQYF. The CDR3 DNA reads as TGTGCCATCAGTGCCCAGGGTAGCGGGGAGTACGAGCAGTACTTC.

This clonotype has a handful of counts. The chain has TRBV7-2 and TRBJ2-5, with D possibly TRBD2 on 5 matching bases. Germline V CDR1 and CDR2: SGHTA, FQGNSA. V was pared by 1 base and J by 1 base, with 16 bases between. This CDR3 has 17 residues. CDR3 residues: CASSLEEASSSQETQYF. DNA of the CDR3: TGTGCCAGCAGCTTAGAGGAGGCTTCTTCTTCCCAAGAGACCCAGTACTTC.

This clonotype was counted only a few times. The CDR3 spells CASISPGMNTEAFF. DNA for the CDR3: TGTGCCAGCATCTCCCCGGGAATGAACACTGAAGCTTTCTTT. This chain joins TRBV6-2 or TRBV6-3 and TRBJ1-1; no definite D call. The V and J ends lost 7 bases and 0 bases respectively, with 12 bases between them. This CDR3 comprises 14 residues. Germline-derived CDR1 and CDR2 are MNHEY and SVGEGT.

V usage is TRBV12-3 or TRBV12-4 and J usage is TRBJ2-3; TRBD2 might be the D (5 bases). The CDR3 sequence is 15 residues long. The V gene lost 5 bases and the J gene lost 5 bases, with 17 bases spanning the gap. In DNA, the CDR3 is TGTGCCAGCAGTCCTGACTACCCAAACCGAGATACGCAGTATTTT. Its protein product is CASSPDYPNRDTQYF.

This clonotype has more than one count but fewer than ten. The CDR3 region has the DNA TGTGCCCCCCAGCGGGATCTGGCAGAGGGGACTACAGATACGCAGTATTTT. Translated, it gives CAPQRDLAEGTTDTQYF. The V and J genes are TRBV10-3 and TRBJ2-3; 7 nucleotides agree with TRBD2. The V gene's germline CDR1 is ENHRY and CDR2 SYGVKD. The CDR3 covers 17 residues. V trimming: 11 bases; J trimming: 3 bases; junction bases outside the gene matches: 20.

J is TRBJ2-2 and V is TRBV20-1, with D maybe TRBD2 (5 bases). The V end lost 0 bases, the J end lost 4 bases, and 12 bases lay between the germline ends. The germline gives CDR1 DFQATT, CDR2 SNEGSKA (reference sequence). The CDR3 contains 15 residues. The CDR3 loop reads CSARDRRGSTGELFF. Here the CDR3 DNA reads TGCAGTGCTAGAGATCGCCGTGGGAGCACCGGGGAGCTGTTTTTT.

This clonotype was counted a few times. As DNA, the CDR3 is TGTGCCAGCAGTAAACTAGCGGGAGTGGACATTCAGTACTTC. Residues: CASSKLAGVDIQYF. The rearrangement uses TRBV6-1 and TRBJ2-4; the match to TRBD2 covers 11 bases. V gave up 5 bases and J gave up 8 bases; unmatched junction bases: 5. This CDR3 comprises 14 residues. Germline V gene data show CDR1 as MNHNS and CDR2 as SASEGT.

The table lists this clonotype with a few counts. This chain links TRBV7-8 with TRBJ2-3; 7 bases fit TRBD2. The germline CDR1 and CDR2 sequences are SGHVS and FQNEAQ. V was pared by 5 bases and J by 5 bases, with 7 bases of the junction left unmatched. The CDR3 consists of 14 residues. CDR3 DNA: TGTGCCAGCAGCCCCAGCGGGGTTCTAGATACGCAGTATTTT. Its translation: CASSPSGVLDTQYF.

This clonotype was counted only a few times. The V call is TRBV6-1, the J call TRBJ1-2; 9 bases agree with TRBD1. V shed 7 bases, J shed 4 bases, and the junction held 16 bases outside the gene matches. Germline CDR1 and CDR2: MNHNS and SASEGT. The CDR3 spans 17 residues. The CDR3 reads CASTLEWTGAGGYGYTF. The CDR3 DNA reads TGTGCCAGCACCCTCGAATGGACAGGGGCCGGCGGCTATGGCTACACCTTC.

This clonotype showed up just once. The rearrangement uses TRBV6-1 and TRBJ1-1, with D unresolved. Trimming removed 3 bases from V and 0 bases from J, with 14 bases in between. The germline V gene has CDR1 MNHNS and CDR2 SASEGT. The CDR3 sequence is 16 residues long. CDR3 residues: CASSDSTEIMNTEAFF. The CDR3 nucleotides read TGTGCCAGCAGTGATTCAACAGAGATCATGAACACTGAAGCTTTCTTT.

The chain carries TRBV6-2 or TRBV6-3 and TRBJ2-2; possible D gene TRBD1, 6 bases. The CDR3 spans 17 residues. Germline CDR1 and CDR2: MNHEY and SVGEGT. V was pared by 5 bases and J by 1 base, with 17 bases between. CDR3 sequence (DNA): TGTGCCAGCAGTCCCCAGGGGAGCGGTCTGAACACCGGGGAGCTGTTTTTT. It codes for CASSPQGSGLNTGELFF.

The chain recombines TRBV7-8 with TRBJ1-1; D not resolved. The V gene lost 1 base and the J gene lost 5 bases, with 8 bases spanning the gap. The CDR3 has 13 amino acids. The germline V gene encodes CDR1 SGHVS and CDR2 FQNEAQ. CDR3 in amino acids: CASSLGPMTEAFF. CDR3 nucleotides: TGTGCCAGCAGCTTAGGTCCTATGACTGAAGCTTTCTTT.

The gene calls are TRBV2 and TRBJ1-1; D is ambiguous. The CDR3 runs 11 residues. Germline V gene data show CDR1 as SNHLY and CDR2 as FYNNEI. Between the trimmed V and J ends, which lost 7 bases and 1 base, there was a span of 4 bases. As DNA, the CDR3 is TGTGCCAGCATCAAGAACACTGAAGCTTTCTTT. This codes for CASIKNTEAFF.

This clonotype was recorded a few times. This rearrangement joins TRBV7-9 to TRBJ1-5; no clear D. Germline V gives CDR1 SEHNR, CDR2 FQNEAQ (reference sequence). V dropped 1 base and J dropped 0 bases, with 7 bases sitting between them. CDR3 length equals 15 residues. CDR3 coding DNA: TGTGCCAGCAGCTTAGGGGCCTATAGCAATCAGCCCCAGCATTTT. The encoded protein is CASSLGAYSNQPQHF.

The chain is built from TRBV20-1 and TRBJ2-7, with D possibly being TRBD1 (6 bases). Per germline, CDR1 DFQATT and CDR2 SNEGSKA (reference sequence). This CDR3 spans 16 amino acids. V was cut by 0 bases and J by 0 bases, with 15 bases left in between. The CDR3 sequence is CSARDWGTGSSYEQYF. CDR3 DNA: TGCAGTGCTAGAGATTGGGGAACAGGGAGCTCCTACGAGCAGTACTTC.

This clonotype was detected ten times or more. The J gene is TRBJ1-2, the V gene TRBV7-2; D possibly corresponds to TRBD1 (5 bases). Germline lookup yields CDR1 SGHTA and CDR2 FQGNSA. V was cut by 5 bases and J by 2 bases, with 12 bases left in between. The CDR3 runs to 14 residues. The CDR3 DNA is TGTGCCAGCAGCCCACGACAGCCAAACTATGGCTACACCTTC. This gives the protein CASSPRQPNYGYTF.

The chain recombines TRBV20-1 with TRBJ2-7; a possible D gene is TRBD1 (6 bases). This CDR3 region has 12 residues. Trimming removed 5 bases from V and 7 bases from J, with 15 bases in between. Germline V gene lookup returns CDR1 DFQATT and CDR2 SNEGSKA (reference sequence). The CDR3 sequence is CSAGDKGPEQYF. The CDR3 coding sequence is TGCAGTGCTGGGGACAAAGGGCCTGAGCAGTACTTC.

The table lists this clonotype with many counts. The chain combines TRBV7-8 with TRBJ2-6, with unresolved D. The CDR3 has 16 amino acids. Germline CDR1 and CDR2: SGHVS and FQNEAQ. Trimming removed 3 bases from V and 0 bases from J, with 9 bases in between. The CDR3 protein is CASSLFGRSGANVLTF. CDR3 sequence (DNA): TGTGCCAGCAGCTTGTTTGGGCGCTCTGGGGCCAACGTCCTGACTTTC.

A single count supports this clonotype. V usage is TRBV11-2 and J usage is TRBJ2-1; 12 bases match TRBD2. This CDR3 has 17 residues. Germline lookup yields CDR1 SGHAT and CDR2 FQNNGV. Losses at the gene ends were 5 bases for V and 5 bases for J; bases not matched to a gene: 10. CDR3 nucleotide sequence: TGTGCCAGCAGCCGACTAGCGGGGGCCCCTTATGACAATGAGCAGTTCTTC. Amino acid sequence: CASSRLAGAPYDNEQFF.

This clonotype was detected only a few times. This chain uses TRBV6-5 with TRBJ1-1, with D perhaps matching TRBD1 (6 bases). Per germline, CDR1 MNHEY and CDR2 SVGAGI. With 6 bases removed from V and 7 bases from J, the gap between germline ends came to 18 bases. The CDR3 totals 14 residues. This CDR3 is CASSRPGGAYEAFF. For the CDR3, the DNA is TGTGCCAGCAGCCGCCCGGGGGGCGCTTATGAAGCTTTCTTT.

In DNA form, the CDR3 reads TGTGCCAGCAGTGTAACGGGAGATGCAGATACGCAGTATTTT. Translated: CASSVTGDADTQYF. This chain joins TRBV6-4 and TRBJ2-3; weak D call: TRBD2 (6 bases). The CDR3 runs to 14 residues. The V end was cut by 4 bases, the J end by 4 bases, with 12 bases between. Germline lookup yields CDR1 MRHNA and CDR2 SNTAGT.

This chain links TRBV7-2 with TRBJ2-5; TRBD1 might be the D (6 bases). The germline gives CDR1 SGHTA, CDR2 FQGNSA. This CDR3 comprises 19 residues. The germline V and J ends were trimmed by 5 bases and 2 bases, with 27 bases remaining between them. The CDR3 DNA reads TGTGCCAGCAGCCCTGTCGGGCCAGGGGTGTGGGAGTGGCAAGAGACCCAGTACTTC. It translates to CASSPVGPGVWEWQETQYF.

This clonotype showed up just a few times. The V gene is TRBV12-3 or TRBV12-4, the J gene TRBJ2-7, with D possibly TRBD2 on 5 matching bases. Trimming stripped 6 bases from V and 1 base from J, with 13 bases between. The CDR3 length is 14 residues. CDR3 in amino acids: CASRTAGGSYEQYF. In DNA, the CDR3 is TGTGCCAGCAGGACTGCGGGCGGGTCCTACGAGCAGTACTTC.